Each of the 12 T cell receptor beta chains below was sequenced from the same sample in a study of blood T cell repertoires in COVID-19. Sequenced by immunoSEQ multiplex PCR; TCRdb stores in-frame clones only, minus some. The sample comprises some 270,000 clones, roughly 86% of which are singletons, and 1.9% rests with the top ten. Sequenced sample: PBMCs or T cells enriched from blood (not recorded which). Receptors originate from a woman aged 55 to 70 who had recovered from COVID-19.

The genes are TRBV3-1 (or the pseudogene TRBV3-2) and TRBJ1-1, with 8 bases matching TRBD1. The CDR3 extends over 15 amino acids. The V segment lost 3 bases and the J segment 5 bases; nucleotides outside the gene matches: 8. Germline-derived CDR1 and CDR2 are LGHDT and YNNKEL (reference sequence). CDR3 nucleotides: TGTGCCAGCAGCCACACTTTACAGGGGGGGACTGAAGCTTTCTTT. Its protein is CASSHTLQGGTEAFF.

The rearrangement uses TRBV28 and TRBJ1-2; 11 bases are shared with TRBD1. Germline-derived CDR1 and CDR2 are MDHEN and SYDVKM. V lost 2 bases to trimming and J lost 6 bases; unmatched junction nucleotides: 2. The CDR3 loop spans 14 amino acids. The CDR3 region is CASSLRTGGDGYTF. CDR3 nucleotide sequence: TGTGCCAGCAGTTTAAGGACAGGGGGCGATGGCTACACCTTC.

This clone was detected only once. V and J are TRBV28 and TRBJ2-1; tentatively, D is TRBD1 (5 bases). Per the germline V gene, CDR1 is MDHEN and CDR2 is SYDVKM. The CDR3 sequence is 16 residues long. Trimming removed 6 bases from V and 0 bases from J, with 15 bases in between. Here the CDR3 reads CASRSNRLSSYNEQFF. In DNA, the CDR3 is TGTGCCAGCAGATCCAACAGGCTCAGCTCCTACAATGAGCAGTTCTTC.

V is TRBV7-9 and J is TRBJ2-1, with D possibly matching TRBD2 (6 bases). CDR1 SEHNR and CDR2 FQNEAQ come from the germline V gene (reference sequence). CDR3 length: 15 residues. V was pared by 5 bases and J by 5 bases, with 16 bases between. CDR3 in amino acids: CASSEFVGGNNEQFF. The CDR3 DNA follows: TGTGCCAGCAGCGAATTCGTGGGGGGAAACAATGAGCAGTTCTTC.

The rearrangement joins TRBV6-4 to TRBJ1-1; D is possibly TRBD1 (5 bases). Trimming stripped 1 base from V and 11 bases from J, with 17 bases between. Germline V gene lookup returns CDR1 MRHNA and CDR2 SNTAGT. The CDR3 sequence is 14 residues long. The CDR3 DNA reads TGTGCCAGCAGTGACTGGCTAAAGGGGTCCCGGGCTTTCTTT. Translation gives CASSDWLKGSRAFF.

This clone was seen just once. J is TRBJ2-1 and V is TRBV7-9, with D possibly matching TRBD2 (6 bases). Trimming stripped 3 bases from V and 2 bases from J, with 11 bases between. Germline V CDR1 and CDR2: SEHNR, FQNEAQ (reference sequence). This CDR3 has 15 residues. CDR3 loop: CASSFGGDPYNEQFF. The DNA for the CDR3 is TGTGCCAGCAGCTTTGGAGGGGACCCCTACAATGAGCAGTTCTTC.

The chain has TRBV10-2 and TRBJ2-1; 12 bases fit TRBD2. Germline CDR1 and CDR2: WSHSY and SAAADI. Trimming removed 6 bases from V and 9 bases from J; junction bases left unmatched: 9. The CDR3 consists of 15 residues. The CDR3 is CASRPSGGGGGEQFF. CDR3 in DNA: TGCGCCAGCAGGCCTAGCGGGGGGGGTGGAGGTGAGCAGTTCTTC.

The CDR3 sequence: CASSPWGVSETQYF. The CDR3 DNA reads TGTGCCAGCAGCCCATGGGGGGTATCAGAGACCCAGTACTTC. This chain links TRBV7-9 with TRBJ2-5; D is perhaps TRBD2 (6 bases). V was trimmed by 5 bases and J by 4 bases, leaving 14 bases between them. Germline V gene lookup returns CDR1 SEHNR and CDR2 FQNEAQ (reference sequence). The CDR3 is 14 amino acids.

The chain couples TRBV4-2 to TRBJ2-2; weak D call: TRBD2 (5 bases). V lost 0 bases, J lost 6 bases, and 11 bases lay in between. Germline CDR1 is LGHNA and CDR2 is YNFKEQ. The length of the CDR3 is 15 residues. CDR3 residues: CASSQDRTVSGELFF. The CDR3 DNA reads TGTGCCAGCAGCCAAGATAGGACTGTGTCCGGGGAGCTGTTTTTT.

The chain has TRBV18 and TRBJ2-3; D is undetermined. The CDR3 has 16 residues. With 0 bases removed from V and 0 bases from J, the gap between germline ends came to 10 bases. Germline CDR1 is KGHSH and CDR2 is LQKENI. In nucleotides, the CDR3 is TGTGCCAGCTCACCACCGTATGGCAGTAGCACAGATACGCAGTATTTT. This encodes CASSPPYGSSTDTQYF. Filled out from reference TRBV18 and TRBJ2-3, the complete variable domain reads NAGVMQNPRHLVRRRGQEARLRCSPMKGHSHVYWYRQLPEEGLKFMVYLQKENIIDESGMPKERFSAEFPKEGPSILRIQQVVRGDSAAYFCASSPPYGSSTDTQYFGPGTRLTVL.

This CDR3 reads CASSAPRDSSTDTQYF. CDR3 nucleotide sequence: TGTGCCAGCAGCGCCCCCCGGGACAGCTCCACAGATACGCAGTATTTT. The rearrangement joins TRBV9 to TRBJ2-3; 7 nucleotides align to TRBD1. Germline V lookup: CDR1 SGDLS, CDR2 YYNGEE. The CDR3 loop spans 16 amino acids. Germline trimming cut 3 bases from V and 2 bases from J; bases unmatched to any gene: 9.

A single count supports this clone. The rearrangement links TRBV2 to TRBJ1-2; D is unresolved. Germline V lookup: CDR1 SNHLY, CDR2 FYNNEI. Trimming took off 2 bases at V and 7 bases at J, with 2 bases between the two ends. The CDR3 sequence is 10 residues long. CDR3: CASSELGYTF. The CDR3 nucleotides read TGTGCCAGCAGTGAACTTGGCTACACCTTC.